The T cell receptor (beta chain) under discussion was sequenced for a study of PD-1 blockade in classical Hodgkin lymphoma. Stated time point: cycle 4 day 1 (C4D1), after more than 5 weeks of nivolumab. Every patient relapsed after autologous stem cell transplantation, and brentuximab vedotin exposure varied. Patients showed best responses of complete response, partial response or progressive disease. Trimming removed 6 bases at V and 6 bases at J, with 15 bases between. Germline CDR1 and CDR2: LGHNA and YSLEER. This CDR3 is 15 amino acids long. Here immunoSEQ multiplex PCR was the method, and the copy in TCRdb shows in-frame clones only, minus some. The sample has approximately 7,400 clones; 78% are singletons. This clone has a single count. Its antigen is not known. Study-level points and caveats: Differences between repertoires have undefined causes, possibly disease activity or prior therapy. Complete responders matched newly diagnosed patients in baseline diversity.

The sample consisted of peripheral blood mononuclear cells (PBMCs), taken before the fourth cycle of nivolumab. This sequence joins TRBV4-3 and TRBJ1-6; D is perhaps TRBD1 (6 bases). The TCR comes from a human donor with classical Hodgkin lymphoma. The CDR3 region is CASSTGGASNSPLHF. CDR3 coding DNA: TGCGCCAGCAGTACGGGGGGCGCATCTAATTCACCCCTCCACTTT.